A single T cell receptor beta chain is shown here with its context. No cognate antigen has been identified for it. No base qualities exist here, and no much larger clone lies one base off it. The sample comes from a study of long-term antiretroviral therapy in people with HIV (dated 2022 in TCRdb). With regard to the full study: Collection of the earliest samples took place about a decade ahead of the 2015 WHO recommendation for immediate ART, at a time when ART was typically delayed until CD4 counts fell. Among the 30 or so participants with HIV, ten to eleven were female. From fewer than 35 adults with confirmed HIV infection, the cohort provided over 150 cryopreserved PBMC samples, gathered serially across a mean of about six years (range 1-12). This retrospective serial study examined whether starting ART and sustained HIV suppression were associated with changes in the composition and diversity of the TRB repertoire in peripheral blood. No cross-contamination during QIAcube processing was seen in test extractions of a monoclonal T-cell line run alongside roughly 35 polyclonal samples.

Participants were included only if at least one PBMC sample before ART initiation and at least two post-ART samples were available. Every participant with HIV received treatment in the United States of America. Cryopreserved samples of 1-10 million PBMC were thawed and washed before DNA extraction. At the time of the earliest PBMC sample, participants with HIV were aged between about 23 and 54 years. Per participant, PBMC samples came from 1-4 timepoints prior to ART initiation and 2-8 timepoints following ART initiation, for a median of 7 samples. Serial HIV viral load, CD4+ T-cell count, ART history and demographic data were obtained for every participant. Genomic DNA was extracted from unsorted PBMC with a Qiagen kit on a QIAcube, with processing performed in batches of 12 samples. Summary of the overall study and its limitations: The samples were dated from the mid-2000s to the late 2010s, and the ART regimens that were used may be less effective than current ART regimens. Since PBMC availability was limited, sequencing covered only the TCR beta chain, with no alpha chain pairing. No data were available on ART adherence, viral resistance or therapy changes, limiting inferences about post-ART repertoire changes. A significant increase in TRB diversity was found to be associated with ART initiation, although TRB diversity was observed to remain significantly below that of transplant donor controls even after long-term ART. Because pre-ART samples had limited cell numbers, unsorted PBMC were profiled rather than sorted CD4+ and CD8+ T cells. Narrower CDR3 length ranges were observed in HIV repertoires than in controls, and an antigen-experienced repertoire with only a slight naive shift after ART was suggested by the network structure. At every time point, the repertoire was dominated by expanded TRB clones first identified before ART initiation, although this dominance fluctuated and, in many PLHIV, declined after ART.

Sequencing of the TRB variable region was done with the immunoSEQ hsTCRB v3.0 assay at survey level resolution. The targeted TRB sequencing depth was about 40,000-55,000 T-cell genomes per sample. An Illumina MiSeq with a v3 150-cycle kit was used to sequence the pooled TRB libraries. The authors' analysis ran thus. Repertoire analysis ran in R within a reproducible Nextflow workflow covering QC, data transformation and analysis. LymphoSeq2, an R package for exploring AIRR-Seq data, was used to implement custom analyses. A handful of samples yielding fewer than 5000 total TRB sequences were excluded, leaving over 150 analyzed HIV repertoires. Among the roughly 180 retained HIV repertoires, some 59 were collected before ART initiation and approximately 130 after ART initiation. Each repertoire was downsampled to 5000 TRB nucleotide sequences, and summary statistics were averaged across 100 downsampling iterations. TRB sequences were retained for analysis only if CDR3 regions of at least seven amino acids were present. A Shannon entropy-derived clonality score and the Gini coefficient were used to measure diversity. In the repertoire networks, any two of the top 5000 CDR3 amino acid sequences were connected whenever the two sequences differed by an edit distance of one. For TRB CDR3 amino acid sequences, GLIPH2 was used to predict antigen specificity groups and MHC restriction. To flag known CMV, EBV, HIV or tissue antigen associations, CDR3 amino acid sequences were matched against VDJdb and McPAS-TCR. Pre-ART, post-ART and control groups were compared with Wilcoxon signed-rank tests and Holm-Bonferroni correction. In its TCRdb copy, this immuneACCESS table keeps in-frame sequences only and misses some clones. Where compared with another copy, unresolved V genes explain less than half of these, and the others have no known cause. The V and J calls and clone size come from that table; D and trimming were worked out from the DNA. In this sample the table shows approximately 20,000 clones, more than 80% of which occur a single time. The top ten clones comprise more than 7.5% of the sample.

Sequencing was performed on unsorted PBMCs, taken 4.2 years after starting antiretroviral therapy. This receptor was identified in a man between 45 and 60 years old with HIV.

The CDR3 reads as follows: CASSPDSGADTQYF. The nucleotide sequence is given as TGCGCCAGCAGCCCGGACAGTGGCGCAGATACGCAGTATTTT. The rearranged chain carries TRBV5-1 and TRBJ2-3, with TRBD1 tentatively as D gene (6 bases match). CDR1 and CDR2, per the germline V gene, are SGHRS and YFSETQ. The CDR3, cysteine through phenylalanine, is 14 amino acids long. The retained sequence is limited to the CDR3, 42 bases, with the frame set at the first base. V is shortened by 4 bases, J by 4 bases, and the region joining them spans 13 bases.